This TCR beta chain was documented in a study of OX40 agonist ivuxolimab in advanced cancers. The data were produced by immunoSEQ multiplex PCR, yet TCRdb's version contains in-frame clones alone and is incomplete. The sample carries 75,000 to 100,000 clones, more than 80% recorded once. Autoimmune disease history or systemic immunosuppression disqualified patients. V gave up 0 bases and J gave up 7 bases, with 17 bases separating them. CDR3 length equals 16 residues. Germline lookup yields CDR1 SGDLS and CDR2 YYNGEE. The chain recombines TRBV9 with TRBJ2-4; D is ambiguous. This sequence originates from an adult with an advanced solid tumor such as melanoma, head and neck, liver or kidney cancer. This specimen consisted of CD4+ or CD8+ T cells sorted from blood, obtained in a trial of the OX40 agonist ivuxolimab. The CDR3 DNA reads as TGTGCCAGCAGCGTAGCCTCAGACACCCGCCGTAACATTCAGTACTTC. Translating it yields CASSVASDTRRNIQYF.